This TCR beta chain was captured in a study of CD8 T cells in Susac syndrome. It was with random hexamers that roughly 0.45 to 1 ug RNA was reverse transcribed. With immunoSEQ multiplex PCR, TCR beta CDR3 was amplified across 54 Vbeta and 13 Jbeta. One entry per CDR3 protein results from TCRdb running MiXCR on the immunoSEQ multiplex PCR reads. The sample lists about 440,000 distinct CDR3 sequences, more than 70% seen once, with under 0.15% in the top ten. This CDR3 is built from 13 residues. V was pared by 6 bases and J by 5 bases, with 10 bases between. CDR1 MNHEY and CDR2 SMNVEV come from the germline V gene (reference sequence).

The receptor was isolated from a human donor with multiple sclerosis. The rearrangement joins TRBV27 to TRBJ2-2, with D possibly being TRBD1 (5 bases). The specimen was CD8+ T cells from PBMCs. CDR3 in DNA: TGTGCCAGCAGACCAGGGATTACCGGGGAGCTGTTTTTT. This sequence encodes CASRPGITGELFF.